This T cell receptor (beta chain) was captured in a study of cytomegalovirus exposure and HLA in healthy donors. Whole-study results and caveats: In an earlier analysis, about 87% or about 30%: the productive usage of most TCR beta V segments.

At sampling all donors were nominally healthy, likely with unrecorded immune exposures. The PCR had 60 Vbeta and 13 Jbeta primers. Profiled with immunoSEQ multiplex PCR; TCRdb holds only in-frame clones, not every one. The sample records approximately 110,000 clones, approximately 70% being singletons. The germline gives CDR1 MDHEN, CDR2 SYDVKM. V shed 11 bases and J shed 4 bases, with 17 bases lying between them. The CDR3 is 13 amino acids. Turning to this clone: Its antigen is currently unknown.

The clonotype comes from a man aged 25 to 40 in good health and CMV-seropositive. Sequenced: PBMCs. The chain recombines TRBV28 with TRBJ2-5, with D possibly being TRBD2 (5 bases). CDR3 DNA: TGTGCCCTTGGTTCGAGGGCCGGAGAGACCCAGTACTTC. Translation gives CALGSRAGETQYF.